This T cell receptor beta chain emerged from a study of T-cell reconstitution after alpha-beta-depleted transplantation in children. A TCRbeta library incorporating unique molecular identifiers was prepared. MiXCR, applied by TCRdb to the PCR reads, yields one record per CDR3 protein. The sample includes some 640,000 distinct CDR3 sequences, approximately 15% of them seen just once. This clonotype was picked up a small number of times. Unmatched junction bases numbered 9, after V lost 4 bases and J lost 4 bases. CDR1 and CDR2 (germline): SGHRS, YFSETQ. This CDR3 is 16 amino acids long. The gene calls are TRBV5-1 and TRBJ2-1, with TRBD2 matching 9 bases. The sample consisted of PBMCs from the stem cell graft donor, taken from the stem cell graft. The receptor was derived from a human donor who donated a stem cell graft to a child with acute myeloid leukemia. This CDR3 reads CASSEDSGGRYNEQFF. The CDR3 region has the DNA TGCGCCAGCAGCGAGGATAGCGGGGGCCGTTACAATGAGCAGTTCTTC.